Below, 26 T cell receptor beta chains from the same sample are listed, as sequenced in a study of T cell repertoires in cytomegalovirus infection. In TCRdb, the reads were re-called with MiXCR into one record per CDR3 protein. The sample lists approximately 24,000 distinct CDR3 sequences, approximately 22% seen once, with about 90% in the top ten. The antigens for these receptors are not known. The input for sequencing was CD8+ T cells from cultured PBMCs, taken from culture after CMV antigen stimulation. The source of these receptors is a human donor in good health (CMV status not recorded). Some clones in this sample may be carry-over from other donors' samples.

The rearrangement uses TRBV29-1 and TRBJ1-2, with TRBD1 as a possible D gene (5 bases). CDR1 SQVTM and CDR2 ANQGSEA come from the germline V gene. This CDR3 is 12 amino acids long. V was cut by 3 bases and J by 3 bases, with 8 bases left in between. This chain's CDR3 is CSVEEGDYGYTF. As DNA, the CDR3 is TGCAGCGTTGAGGAAGGGGACTATGGCTACACCTTC.

This clonotype was recorded a few times. The chain joins TRBV25-1 to TRBJ1-1; TRBD1 agrees at 10 bases. Germline CDR1 and CDR2: MGHDK and SYGVNS. V trimming: 6 bases; J trimming: 11 bases; junction bases outside the gene matches: 15. The CDR3 loop spans 15 amino acids. The CDR3 bases are TGTGCCAGCAGCGCCCCCGGGACAGGGGAACCCGGGGCTTTCTTT. Its protein product is CASSAPGTGEPGAFF.

This clonotype was detected a few times. The chain combines TRBV7-2 with TRBJ1-2, with 7 bases that match TRBD1. Trimming removed 5 bases from V and 3 bases from J; junction bases left unmatched: 6. Germline V gene data show CDR1 as SGHTA and CDR2 as FQGNSA. The CDR3 spans 14 residues. The chain's CDR3 is CASSPGQEHYGYTF. DNA of the CDR3: TGTGCCAGCAGCCCCGGACAGGAGCACTATGGCTACACCTTC. Based on the CDR3 plus reference TRBV7-2 and TRBJ1-2, the full variable domain is GAGVSQSPSNKVTEKGKDVELRCDPISGHTALYWYRQSLGQGLEFLIYFQGNSAPDKSGLPSDRFSAERTGGSVSTLTIQRTQQEDSAVYLCASSPGQEHYGYTFGSGTRLTVV.

This clonotype was observed a few times. The chain recombines TRBV5-1 with TRBJ1-6, with D possibly matching TRBD1 (6 bases). The V gene lost 5 bases and the J gene lost 6 bases, with 24 bases spanning the gap. Germline V CDR1 and CDR2: SGHRS, YFSETQ. The length of the CDR3 is 18 residues. DNA of the CDR3: TGCGCCAGCAGTCGGGTGTCCACACAGGGATCCCCTAATTCACCCCTCCACTTT. Translated, it gives CASSRVSTQGSPNSPLHF.

This clonotype has a count of ten or more. The V gene is TRBV7-3, the J gene TRBJ1-2; D perhaps matches TRBD1 (5 bases). The germline V and J ends were trimmed by 0 bases and 0 bases, with 11 bases remaining between them. The CDR3 sequence is 16 residues long. Germline lookup yields CDR1 SGHTA and CDR2 FQGTGA. CDR3 nucleotide sequence: TGTGCCAGCAGCTTAACACCCGGAGGGGCTAACTATGGCTACACCTTC. Amino acid sequence: CASSLTPGGANYGYTF. Based on the CDR3 plus reference TRBV7-3 and TRBJ1-2, the full variable domain is GAGVSQTPSNKVTEKGKYVELRCDPISGHTALYWYRQSLGQGPEFLIYFQGTGAADDSGLPNDRFFAVRPEGSVSTLKIQRTERGDSAVYLCASSLTPGGANYGYTFGSGTRLTVV.

The chain couples TRBV27 to TRBJ2-7; 9 bases agree with TRBD1. CDR3 length equals 13 residues. Germline V gene data show CDR1 as MNHEY and CDR2 as SMNVEV (reference sequence). V gave up 8 bases and J gave up 2 bases; unmatched junction bases: 4. The CDR3 DNA sequence: TGTGCCAGCGCCAGGACAGGGGCCTACGAGCAGTACTTC. Translating it yields CASARTGAYEQYF.

This clonotype was seen a handful of times. The chain has TRBV7-9 and TRBJ1-6; the D is unclear. V shed 5 bases and J shed 7 bases, with 15 bases lying between them. The CDR3 has 15 residues. Germline CDR1 reads SEHNR; CDR2 reads FQNEAQ (reference sequence). CDR3 in DNA: TGTGCCAGCAGCACCCGGACGGGAGGAAATTCACCCCTCCACTTT. This gives the protein CASSTRTGGNSPLHF. The whole variable domain, filled in from reference TRBV7-9 and TRBJ1-6, reads DTGVSQNPRHKITKRGQNVTFRCDPISEHNRLYWYRQTLGQGPEFLTYFQNEAQLEKSRLLSDRFSAERPKGSFSTLEIQRTEQGDSAMYLCASSTRTGGNSPLHFGNGTRLTVT.

The chain links TRBV7-6 to TRBJ2-6; D is unresolved. Trimming removed 6 bases at V and 2 bases at J, with 11 bases between. Germline V gene lookup returns CDR1 SGHVS and CDR2 FNYEAQ. The CDR3 loop spans 15 amino acids. As DNA, the CDR3 is TGTGCCAGCAGTCGACTGCTCACTGGGGCCAACGTCCTGACTTTC. Its protein product is CASSRLLTGANVLTF. Supplemented by reference TRBV7-6 and TRBJ2-6, the full variable domain reads GAGVSQSPRYKVTKRGQDVALRCDPISGHVSLYWYRQALGQGPEFLTYFNYEAQQDKSGLPNDRFSAERPEGSISTLTIQRTEQRDSAMYRCASSRLLTGANVLTFGAGSRLTVL.

This clonotype was observed at least ten times. The CDR3 region has the DNA TGTGCCAGCAGCTTAACCCCTAATGAGCAGTTCTTC. Encoded protein: CASSLTPNEQFF. V is TRBV7-9 and J is TRBJ2-1; D is unclear. Germline loops: CDR1 SEHNR, CDR2 FQNEAQ (reference sequence). This CDR3 comprises 12 residues. Trimming pared 2 bases from V and 7 bases from J, leaving 6 bases between.

This clonotype appeared many times. This chain connects TRBV7-2 to TRBJ1-5; perhaps TRBD1 as D (6 bases). The V gene lost 5 bases and the J gene lost 3 bases, with 17 bases spanning the gap. CDR1 is SGHTA and CDR2 is FQGNSA in the germline V gene. The CDR3 covers 16 residues. The CDR3, as DNA: TGTGCCAGCAGCCATGTAGGGGGGCGAAACAATCAGCCCCAGCATTTT. Its translation is CASSHVGGRNNQPQHF. The whole variable domain, filled in from reference TRBV7-2 and TRBJ1-5, reads GAGVSQSPSNKVTEKGKDVELRCDPISGHTALYWYRQSLGQGLEFLIYFQGNSAPDKSGLPSDRFSAERTGGSVSTLTIQRTQQEDSAVYLCASSHVGGRNNQPQHFGDGTRLSIL.

The V call is TRBV19, the J call TRBJ1-5; D perhaps matches TRBD1 (5 bases). V was pared by 9 bases and J by 2 bases, with 5 bases between. Germline V gene lookup returns CDR1 LNHDA and CDR2 SQIVND (reference sequence). This CDR3 comprises 11 residues. The CDR3 sequence is CARQGNQPQHF. The CDR3 coding sequence is TGTGCCAGACAGGGCAATCAGCCCCAGCATTTT.

This clonotype was counted many times. The chain couples TRBV7-2 to TRBJ2-1; 10 bases fit TRBD2. V gave up 1 base and J gave up 12 bases; unmatched junction bases: 6. The CDR3 loop spans 14 amino acids. The germline CDR1 and CDR2 sequences are SGHTA and FQGNSA. The CDR3 DNA reads as TGTGCCAGCAGCTTAGGGACTAGCGGCGCTCGGCAGTTCTTC. Amino acids: CASSLGTSGARQFF.

Worth noting for this clonotype: This may arise from a read error, as a much more abundant clone is one base away. The DNA of the CDR3 is TGTGTCAGCAGTTTCGTAGCGGGGCCTCACCAAGAGACCCAGTACTTC. Encoded protein: CVSSFVAGPHQETQYF. The gene calls are TRBV12-3 or TRBV12-4 and TRBJ2-5; 8 bases match TRBD2. The CDR3 has 16 amino acids.

This clonotype was found a few times. The rearrangement links TRBV12-3 or TRBV12-4 to TRBJ2-1, with 8 bases that match TRBD2. V trimming: 6 bases; J trimming: 5 bases; junction bases outside the gene matches: 6. The CDR3 runs to 14 residues. CDR3 DNA: TGTGCCAGCAGCTTCGGGGGGGCCGACAATGAGCAGTTCTTC. It is translated as CASSFGGADNEQFF.

This clonotype has a count of ten or more. The chain has TRBV6-5 and TRBJ1-6; no firm D call. This CDR3 comprises 16 residues. Germline V lookup: CDR1 MNHEY, CDR2 SVGAGI. Trimming took off 2 bases at V and 1 base at J, with 9 bases between the two ends. The CDR3 coding sequence is TGTGCCAGCAGTTACCTCGGGGTATCCTATAATTCACCCCTCCACTTT. As protein: CASSYLGVSYNSPLHF.

This clonotype was observed once. This chain joins TRBV13 and TRBJ2-4, with TRBD2 matching 7 bases. The CDR3 spans 17 residues. V dropped 5 bases and J dropped 4; count of bases not matched to a gene: 14. Germline-derived CDR1 and CDR2 are PRHDT and FYEKMQ (reference sequence). The CDR3 DNA reads TGTGCCAGCAGCGAGAACACGGGGGGTTTTGGTAAAAACATTCAGTACTTC. It translates to CASSENTGGFGKNIQYF.

CDR3 residues: CASSQEGASGGPRAYNEQFF. CDR3 DNA sequence: TGTGCCAGCAGCCAAGAAGGGGCTAGCGGGGGCCCTAGGGCCTACAATGAGCAGTTCTTC. The chain joins TRBV3-1 to TRBJ2-1; TRBD2 matches at 10 bases. The length of the CDR3 is 20 residues. Germline CDR1 LGHDT, CDR2 YNNKEL (reference sequence). Trimming removed 0 bases from V and 2 bases from J; junction bases left unmatched: 13.

In this sample, this clonotype turned up a few times. The rearrangement links TRBV10-2 to TRBJ2-7; no reliable D call. Trimming shortened V by 0 bases and J by 2 bases, and 11 bases separated the two germline ends. CDR3 length equals 15 residues. Germline V gene lookup returns CDR1 WSHSY and CDR2 SAAADI. The CDR3: CASSESPDGTYEQYF. CDR3 nucleotides: TGCGCCAGCAGTGAGTCCCCAGACGGAACCTACGAGCAGTACTTC.

This chain uses TRBV29-1 with TRBJ1-2, with 9 bases lining up with TRBD1. This CDR3 comprises 14 residues. Per the germline V gene, CDR1 is SQVTM and CDR2 is ANQGSEA. The V and J ends lost 6 bases and 4 bases, in that order; junction bases with no gene match: 9. The CDR3 bases are TGCAGCGTGGGACAGGGTCAAGGCCTCTATGGCTACACCTTC. Amino acid sequence: CSVGQGQGLYGYTF.

In this sample, this clonotype turned up a few times. This chain uses TRBV7-9 with TRBJ2-7, with D possibly being TRBD1 (6 bases). The V end lost 5 bases, the J end lost 2 bases, and 13 bases lay between the germline ends. The CDR3 has 14 residues. Germline CDR1 reads SEHNR; CDR2 reads FQNEAQ (reference sequence). CDR3 in amino acids: CASSEGPGAYEQYF. DNA for the CDR3: TGTGCCAGCAGCGAAGGCCCAGGGGCCTACGAGCAGTACTTC.

This clonotype turned up a few times. This rearrangement joins TRBV10-3 to TRBJ2-3; TRBD2 aligns across 11 bases. The germline gives CDR1 ENHRY, CDR2 SYGVKD. The trim removed 8 bases at V and 1 base at J, leaving 8 bases unmatched. The CDR3 totals 16 residues. The CDR3 sequence: CAIGLAGGLRTDTQYF. The CDR3 DNA reads TGTGCCATCGGTCTAGCGGGGGGACTTCGCACAGATACGCAGTATTTT.

This clonotype showed up just a few times. The CDR3 bases are TGTGCCAGCACCATGGAGGGGGCAGAAATTCAGCCCCAGCATTTT. Protein product: CASTMEGAEIQPQHF. V and J are TRBV6-2 or TRBV6-3 and TRBJ1-5; 7 bases are a match to TRBD1. Trimming took 7 bases from V and 6 from J; bases not matched to a gene: 12. The CDR3 covers 15 residues. The germline V gene has CDR1 MNHEY and CDR2 SVGEGT.

This chain joins TRBV29-1 and TRBJ2-7; D is unclear. This CDR3 is 12 amino acids long. CDR1 and CDR2 (germline): SQVTM, ANQGSEA. V was clipped by 4 bases and J by 0 bases, with 7 bases between them. CDR3 nucleotide sequence: TGCAGCGTTGGGCAGGTCTCCTACGAGCAGTACTTC. It specifies CSVGQVSYEQYF.

This clonotype was picked up many times. The chain combines TRBV6-1 with TRBJ2-1; 13 positions match TRBD2. This CDR3 is built from 15 residues. Looked up from germline, CDR1 is MNHNS and CDR2 is SASEGT. J lost 8 bases, V lost 2 bases, and 3 bases had no gene match. This CDR3 is CASSETSGGADEQFF. For the CDR3, the DNA is TGTGCCAGCAGTGAAACTAGCGGGGGGGCGGATGAGCAGTTCTTC.

This clonotype was seen more than once but under ten times. J is TRBJ1-2 and V is TRBV6-1; no definite D call. The CDR3 consists of 15 residues. Germline V gene data show CDR1 as MNHNS and CDR2 as SASEGT. Trimming cost V 1 base and J 4 bases, with 13 bases left between them. The CDR3 bases are TGTGCCAGCAGTGAAGGAAGGGCCCCCAGCTATGGCTACACCTTC. Its translation: CASSEGRAPSYGYTF.

The V gene is TRBV6-5, the J gene TRBJ2-7, with D possibly matching TRBD1 (6 bases). The CDR3 spans 14 residues. Trimming removed 0 bases at V and 3 bases at J, with 9 bases between. Looked up from germline, CDR1 is MNHEY and CDR2 is SVGAGI. The CDR3 protein is CASSYSTGYYEQYF. The DNA for the CDR3 is TGTGCCAGCAGTTACTCTACAGGGTACTACGAGCAGTACTTC.